These 20 T cell receptor beta chains were all obtained from the same sample, sequenced in a study of identical twins. TCRdb re-analysed the 5' RACE reads in MiXCR, keeping a single row per CDR3 protein. Among about 690,000 distinct CDR3 sequences, less than 7% were seen once, and the ten largest hold 1.5% to 2%. The material sequenced was naive T cells sorted from blood. These receptors all stem from a man aged 18 to 30 in good health.

This chain links TRBV20-1 with TRBJ2-7, with unresolved D. V was clipped by 6 bases and J by 2 bases, with 14 bases between them. Looked up from germline, CDR1 is DFQATT and CDR2 is SNEGSKA (reference sequence). This CDR3 comprises 13 residues. DNA of the CDR3: TGCAGTGCCGAGTTGAGGCCCCCCTACGAGCAGTACTTC. This codes for CSAELRPPYEQYF.

The rearrangement uses TRBV6-5 and TRBJ1-5; a possible D gene is TRBD1 (6 bases). Trimming removed 2 bases from V and 5 bases from J, with 7 bases in between. The CDR3 contains 13 residues. Germline CDR1 is MNHEY and CDR2 is SVGAGI. DNA for the CDR3: TGTGCCAGCAGTTACGGACAGTATCAGCCCCAGCATTTT. Translated, it gives CASSYGQYQPQHF.

In its sample, this clonotype was seen many times. The V and J genes are TRBV7-2 and TRBJ2-1; D unresolved. V lost 1 base and J lost 9, with 10 bases in between. The CDR3 extends over 13 amino acids. CDR1 is SGHTA and CDR2 is FQGNSA in the germline V gene. The CDR3 loop reads CASSLGGFGEQFF. CDR3 DNA: TGTGCCAGCAGCTTAGGCGGTTTTGGTGAGCAGTTCTTC. Together with reference TRBV7-2 and TRBJ2-1, the CDR3 gives the full variable domain: GAGVSQSPSNKVTEKGKDVELRCDPISGHTALYWYRQSLGQGLEFLIYFQGNSAPDKSGLPSDRFSAERTGGSVSTLTIQRTQQEDSAVYLCASSLGGFGEQFFGPGTRLTVL.

This chain links TRBV7-9 with TRBJ2-1, with a tentative D call TRBD1 (6 bases). Deletions cut 2 bases from V and 8 bases from J, with 10 bases between. There are 13 residues in the CDR3. CDR1 SEHNR and CDR2 FQNEAQ come from the germline V gene (reference sequence). The chain's CDR3 is CASSLSSGDEQFF. CDR3 bases: TGTGCCAGCAGCTTAAGCTCAGGGGATGAGCAGTTCTTC.

The chain recombines TRBV13 with TRBJ1-5, with 12 positions matching TRBD1. Germline V gene data show CDR1 as PRHDT and CDR2 as FYEKMQ (reference sequence). The CDR3 runs 15 residues. V dropped 3 bases and J dropped 6; count of bases not matched to a gene: 3. CDR3 DNA sequence: TGTGCCAGCAGCTTCTGGGACAGGGGGCTTCAGCCCCAGCATTTT. It specifies CASSFWDRGLQPQHF.

This clonotype was observed at least ten times. The V call is TRBV29-1, the J call TRBJ2-7, with 10 bases that match TRBD2. The J segment lost 0 bases and the V segment lost 4 bases, leaving 3 bases of the junction unmatched. Germline V gene sequence: CDR1 SQVTM, CDR2 ANQGSEA. This CDR3 contains 14 residues. This chain's CDR3 is CSVGPSGSSYEQYF. The DNA for the CDR3 is TGCAGCGTTGGTCCTAGCGGGAGCTCCTACGAGCAGTACTTC.

The sample holds a few counts of this clonotype. V and J are TRBV12-3 or TRBV12-4 and TRBJ2-7; 15 bases are shared with TRBD2. The CDR3 has 16 amino acids. V dropped 6 bases and J dropped 7; count of bases not matched to a gene: 10. The CDR3 DNA is TGTGCCAGCAGCCCGAGGACTAGCGGGAGGGCCCGTGAGCAGTACGTC. Its translation is CASSPRTSGRAREQYV.

The genes are TRBV27 and TRBJ2-1; 13 bases align to TRBD2. The CDR3 totals 14 residues. Germline loops: CDR1 MNHEY, CDR2 SMNVEV (reference sequence). V lost 7 bases and J lost 8; bases outside the gene matches: 5. For the CDR3, the DNA is TGTGCCAGCACTCGGACTAGCGGGAGCTATGAGCAGTTCTTC. It encodes CASTRTSGSYEQFF.

This clonotype was observed a handful of times. The chain carries TRBV4-3 and TRBJ1-2, with 7 bases that match TRBD1. Per the germline V gene, CDR1 is LGHNA and CDR2 is YSLEER. The CDR3 is made up of 16 amino acids. Trimming took 1 base from V and 6 from J; bases not matched to a gene: 11. CDR3: CASSQVSKGGADGYTF. In DNA, the CDR3 is TGCGCCAGCAGCCAAGTATCTAAAGGGGGCGCAGATGGCTACACCTTC.

The table lists this clonotype with a few counts. The CDR3 protein is CSATPGTSSYEQYF. CDR3 nucleotides: TGCAGTGCCACGCCGGGGACATCATCCTACGAGCAGTACTTC. The rearrangement links TRBV20-1 to TRBJ2-7, with D perhaps TRBD1 (6 bases). Germline loops: CDR1 DFQATT, CDR2 SNEGSKA (reference sequence). Deletions cut 6 bases from V and 1 base from J, with 16 bases between. The CDR3 runs 14 residues.

This clonotype was found many times. This chain joins TRBV10-3 and TRBJ1-3; 7 nucleotides line up with TRBD1. The germline V gene has CDR1 ENHRY and CDR2 SYGVKD. The CDR3 has 17 amino acids. V was pared by 3 bases and J by 0 bases, with 8 bases of the junction left unmatched. Here the CDR3 reads CAISDPRDRVSGNTIYF. CDR3 bases: TGTGCCATCAGTGATCCCCGGGACAGAGTCTCTGGAAACACCATATATTTT.

The chain couples TRBV5-1 to TRBJ2-6; 12 bases are a match to TRBD1. CDR3 size: 15 residues. Germline V gene sequence: CDR1 SGHRS, CDR2 YFSETQ. V shed 8 bases and J 2 bases; nucleotides not matched to a gene: 2. The CDR3 here is CASGTGGAGANVLTF. DNA of the CDR3: TGCGCCAGTGGGACAGGGGGCGCTGGGGCCAACGTCCTGACTTTC.

A few counts support this clonotype. For the CDR3, the DNA is TGTGCCAGCAGCCAGGGAACGAGGGCGGGTCTCTCCTACGAGCAGTACTTC. Translation: CASSQGTRAGLSYEQYF. The chain couples TRBV3-1 to TRBJ2-7, with D tentatively TRBD2 (5 bases). V shed 3 bases and J shed 0 bases, with 18 bases lying between them. The germline CDR1 and CDR2 sequences are LGHDT and YNNKEL (reference sequence). The CDR3 is made up of 17 amino acids.

This clonotype occurred many times. The V gene is TRBV7-9, the J gene TRBJ2-1; 9 nucleotides align to TRBD1. CDR3 size: 15 residues. Trimming cost V 0 bases and J 6 bases; bases outside gene matches: 3. The V gene's germline CDR1 is SEHNR and CDR2 FQNEAQ (reference sequence). In DNA, the CDR3 is TGTGCCAGCAGCTTAGCAGGGGGACAGGGCAATGAGCAGTTCTTC. It specifies CASSLAGGQGNEQFF.

This clonotype was found many times. The genes are TRBV20-1 and TRBJ2-3; either TRBD1 or TRBD2 may supply D (6 bases each). The length of the CDR3 is 13 residues. Trimming took off 3 bases at V and 7 bases at J, with 14 bases between the two ends. Germline lookup yields CDR1 DFQATT and CDR2 SNEGSKA (reference sequence). CDR3 amino acids: CSASGEDRNTQYF. For the CDR3, the DNA is TGCAGTGCTAGTGGGGAGGACAGAAATACGCAGTATTTT.

The J gene is TRBJ2-3, the V gene TRBV6-6, with D hard to call. In germline, CDR1 is MNHNY, CDR2 SVGAGI (reference sequence). The CDR3 has 12 amino acids. Trimming removed 6 bases at V and 2 bases at J, with 6 bases between. The CDR3 here is CASRETTDTQYF. As DNA, the CDR3 is TGTGCCAGCAGGGAAACCACAGATACGCAGTATTTT.

This clonotype was seen at least ten times. The chain carries TRBV27 and TRBJ1-1; unclear D gene. The V gene's germline CDR1 is MNHEY and CDR2 SMNVEV (reference sequence). The V and J ends lost 6 bases and 0 bases respectively, with 14 bases between them. The CDR3 is 15 amino acids. The CDR3 is CASSLTGLMNTEAFF. For the CDR3, the DNA is TGTGCCAGCAGCCTAACCGGACTCATGAACACTGAAGCTTTCTTT.

Concerning this clonotype itself: A read error is likely, as this CDR3 ends without the conserved phenylalanine or tryptophan. This chain joins TRBV28 and TRBJ1-3; D perhaps matches TRBD1 (5 bases). CDR1 is MDHEN, CDR2 SYDVKM, per germline. CDR3 length: 11 amino acids. The CDR3 here is CGGGSGNTIYC. The CDR3 DNA is TGTGGGGGCGGCTCTGGAAACACCATATATTGT.

This clonotype was found many times. The chain employs TRBV12-3 or TRBV12-4 and TRBJ2-1, with 15 nucleotides matching TRBD2. The J segment lost 2 bases and the V segment lost 0 bases, leaving 14 bases of the junction unmatched. The CDR3 extends over 22 amino acids. DNA for the CDR3: TGTGCCAGCAGTTTAGCGAGACCGGGACTAGCGGGAGGAGATGCTACCTACAATGAGCAGTTCTTC. Translated, it gives CASSLARPGLAGGDATYNEQFF.

This clonotype has ten or more counts. V gene TRBV6-5 combines with J gene TRBJ2-5; D unresolved. V dropped 2 bases and J dropped 5 bases, with 9 bases sitting between them. The CDR3 spans 13 residues. CDR1 and CDR2 from the germline V gene are MNHEY and SVGAGI. CDR3 DNA: TGTGCCAGCAGTTACCCCCACTTTGAGACCCAGTACTTC. This sequence encodes CASSYPHFETQYF.